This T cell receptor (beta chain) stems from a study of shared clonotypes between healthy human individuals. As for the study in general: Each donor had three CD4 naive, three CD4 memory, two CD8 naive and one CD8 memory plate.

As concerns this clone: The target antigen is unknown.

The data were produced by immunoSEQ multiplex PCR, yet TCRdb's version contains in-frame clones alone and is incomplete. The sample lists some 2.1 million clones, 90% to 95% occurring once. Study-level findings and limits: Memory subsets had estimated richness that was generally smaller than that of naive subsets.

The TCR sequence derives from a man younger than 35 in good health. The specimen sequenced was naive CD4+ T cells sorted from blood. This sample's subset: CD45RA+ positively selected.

The CDR3 nucleotides read TGTGCCAGCAGCGTAGACGGGAGTAGCACAGATACGCAGTATTTT. Translated, it gives CASSVDGSSTDTQYF. The V and J genes are TRBV9 and TRBJ2-3; TRBD2 is a possible D gene (6 bases). Between the trimmed V and J ends, which lost 0 bases and 0 bases, there was a span of 8 bases. Germline CDR1 and CDR2: SGDLS and YYNGEE. The length of the CDR3 is 15 residues.